Shown below are 20 T cell receptor beta chains from a single sample sequenced in a study of blood T cell repertoires in COVID-19. Some clones are missing from TCRdb's copy, which holds only in-frame ones; the method was immunoSEQ multiplex PCR. The sample includes fewer than 400,000 clones, around 86% seen only once; the top ten take 4.5% to 6.5%. Sequences were obtained from PBMCs or T cells enriched from blood (not recorded which). These receptors were obtained from a man aged 55 to 70 who had recovered from COVID-19.

V usage is TRBV18 and J usage is TRBJ2-3; 11 bases match TRBD2. CDR3 length: 17 amino acids. V dropped 2 bases and J dropped 2; count of bases not matched to a gene: 6. Germline V lookup: CDR1 KGHSH, CDR2 LQKENI. The DNA of the CDR3 is TGTGCCAGCTCACCAACGACTAGCGGGACACTCACAGATACGCAGTATTTT. It yields the protein CASSPTTSGTLTDTQYF.

The sample holds one count of this clone. The chain carries TRBV9 and TRBJ2-2, with 11 bases identical to TRBD2. The V gene end was trimmed by 2 bases and the J gene end by 5 bases; junction bases not matched to a gene: 8. The CDR3 has 17 amino acids. Looked up from germline, CDR1 is SGDLS and CDR2 is YYNGEE. The CDR3 region has the DNA TGTGCCAGCAGCGTGTCGCTAGCGGGAGGAGGGACCGGGGAGCTGTTTTTT. Its translation is CASSVSLAGGGTGELFF.

The J gene is TRBJ2-2, the V gene TRBV28; 12 bases fit TRBD1. With 4 bases clipped from V and 2 bases from J, the junction kept 2 bases outside the gene matches. This CDR3 spans 16 amino acids. The germline V gene has CDR1 MDHEN and CDR2 SYDVKM. The CDR3 sequence is CASSWDRGRNTGELFF. The CDR3 DNA reads TGTGCCAGCAGTTGGGACAGGGGGCGTAACACCGGGGAGCTGTTTTTT.

This rearrangement joins TRBV7-9 to TRBJ2-7; 8 nucleotides align to TRBD1. The J segment lost 3 bases and the V segment lost 6 bases, leaving 7 bases of the junction unmatched. Germline CDR1 SEHNR, CDR2 FQNEAQ (reference sequence). The CDR3 sequence is 14 residues long. The CDR3 loop is CASSQRTGSYEQYF. Here the CDR3 DNA reads TGTGCCAGCAGTCAGAGGACAGGGAGCTACGAGCAGTACTTC.

The chain's CDR3 is CSSLVGGDTEAFF. The CDR3 region has the DNA TGCAGCTCACTCGTGGGGGGGGACACTGAAGCTTTCTTT. The rearrangement links TRBV29-1 to TRBJ1-1, with D possibly TRBD1 on 5 matching bases. CDR1 SQVTM and CDR2 ANQGSEA come from the germline V gene. Trimming pared 8 bases from V and 3 bases from J, leaving 16 bases between. The CDR3 is made up of 13 amino acids.

This clone was observed a handful of times. The V call is TRBV2, the J call TRBJ1-5; 7 bases are shared with TRBD1. CDR3 size: 14 residues. Germline lookup yields CDR1 SNHLY and CDR2 FYNNEI. Germline trimming cut 8 bases from V and 4 bases from J; bases unmatched to any gene: 8. The CDR3 reads CASQNRGPNQPQHF. In DNA form, the CDR3 reads TGTGCCAGCCAGAACAGGGGTCCAAATCAGCCCCAGCATTTT. Using reference TRBV2 and TRBJ1-5 for the parts outside the CDR3, the full variable domain is EPEVTQTPSHQVTQMGQEVILRCVPISNHLYFYWYRQILGQKVEFLVSFYNNEISEKSEIFDDQFSVERPDGSNFTLKIRSTKLEDSAMYFCASQNRGPNQPQHFGDGTRLSIL.

As to this clone: The sample has other DNA sequences that encode this CDR3 too. The chain has TRBV5-1 and TRBJ2-1; D ambiguous. Germline V gives CDR1 SGHRS, CDR2 YFSETQ. V lost 0 bases and J lost 1, with 8 bases in between. The CDR3 extends over 15 amino acids. The CDR3 DNA follows: TGCGCCAGCAGCTTGGCGGCTAGTTCCTACAATGAGCAGTTCTTC. Translation gives CASSLAASSYNEQFF.

The chain recombines TRBV5-1 with TRBJ1-4, with 9 bases matching TRBD1. V lost 4 bases to trimming and J lost 7 bases; unmatched junction nucleotides: 5. Germline CDR1 is SGHRS and CDR2 is YFSETQ. This CDR3 comprises 14 residues. This CDR3 reads CASSPQGAAEKLFF. The DNA for the CDR3 is TGCGCCAGCAGCCCACAGGGGGCGGCTGAAAAACTGTTTTTT.

The chain combines TRBV5-1 with TRBJ1-1, with D maybe TRBD1 (5 bases). Germline V CDR1 and CDR2: SGHRS, YFSETQ. Trimming shortened V by 3 bases and J by 10 bases, and 22 bases separated the two germline ends. This CDR3 is 15 amino acids long. CDR3 nucleotide sequence: TGCGCCAGCAGCTCCCAAACAGGTTCCCAGTGGTCAGCTTTCTTT. Translated: CASSSQTGSQWSAFF.

The chain carries TRBV28 and TRBJ1-2; D call uncertain. The germline V and J ends were trimmed by 5 bases and 5 bases, with 9 bases remaining between them. CDR3 length: 12 residues. The germline CDR1 and CDR2 sequences are MDHEN and SYDVKM. CDR3 protein: CASSIGLYGYTF. The CDR3 DNA reads as TGTGCCAGCAGTATCGGACTATATGGCTACACCTTC.

This rearrangement joins TRBV28 to TRBJ2-7, with D uncertain. This CDR3 region has 11 residues. V lost 8 bases, J lost 0 bases, and 5 bases lay in between. The germline gives CDR1 MDHEN, CDR2 SYDVKM. This CDR3 is CASSNSYEQYF. In nucleotides, the CDR3 is TGTGCCAGCTCAAACTCCTACGAGCAGTACTTC.

The gene calls are TRBV10-2 and TRBJ1-5; no clear D gene. V lost 3 bases and J lost 5, with 8 bases in between. Germline V gene sequence: CDR1 WSHSY, CDR2 SAAADI. The CDR3 sequence is 13 residues long. The CDR3 region has the DNA TGCGCCAGCAGTGAAGATTCGGATCAGCCCCAGCATTTT. This sequence encodes CASSEDSDQPQHF.

The gene calls are TRBV5-1 and TRBJ2-3, with D perhaps matching TRBD2 (5 bases). Trimming removed 5 bases from V and 0 bases from J, with 10 bases in between. The CDR3 contains 14 residues. CDR1 and CDR2 (germline): SGHRS, YFSETQ. CDR3 in DNA: TGCGCCAGCAGGGAGGCAGCCAGCACAGATACGCAGTATTTT. This gives the protein CASREAASTDTQYF.

The chain couples TRBV3-1 (or the pseudogene TRBV3-2) to TRBJ1-2; D is undetermined. Germline values: CDR1 LGHDT, CDR2 YNNKEL (reference sequence). Trimming took off 4 bases at V and 2 bases at J, with 8 bases between the two ends. This CDR3 spans 13 amino acids. The CDR3 reads CASSLDWNYGYTF. The CDR3 nucleotides read TGTGCCAGCAGCCTGGACTGGAACTATGGCTACACCTTC.

The chain has TRBV2 and TRBJ1-3; no clear D gene. This CDR3 region has 13 residues. The V end was cut by 4 bases, the J end by 1 base, with 5 bases between. In germline, CDR1 is SNHLY, CDR2 FYNNEI. The CDR3 protein is CASSGGSGNTIYF. The CDR3 DNA is TGTGCCAGCAGTGGAGGGTCTGGAAACACCATATATTTT. Using reference TRBV2 and TRBJ1-3 for the parts outside the CDR3, the full variable domain is EPEVTQTPSHQVTQMGQEVILRCVPISNHLYFYWYRQILGQKVEFLVSFYNNEISEKSEIFDDQFSVERPDGSNFTLKIRSTKLEDSAMYFCASSGGSGNTIYFGEGSWLTVV.

This clone was observed a handful of times. V is TRBV19 and J is TRBJ2-7; 8 nucleotides align to TRBD1. Germline CDR1 LNHDA, CDR2 SQIVND (reference sequence). V trimming: 4 bases; J trimming: 5 bases; junction bases outside the gene matches: 4. CDR3 size: 13 residues. In DNA form, the CDR3 reads TGTGCCAGTAGTAAGGACAGGGTGGACGAGCAGTACTTC. Residues: CASSKDRVDEQYF. Full variable domain (missing parts from reference TRBV19 and TRBJ2-7): DGGITQSPKYLFRKEGQNVTLSCEQNLNHDAMYWYRQDPGQGLRLIYYSQIVNDFQKGDIAEGYSVSREKKESFPLTVTSAQKNPTAFYLCASSKDRVDEQYFGPGTRLTVT.

The rearrangement joins TRBV2 to TRBJ2-7; TRBD1 might be the D (6 bases). The V end was cut by 7 bases, the J end by 7 bases, with 20 bases between. CDR1 and CDR2 (germline): SNHLY, FYNNEI. CDR3 length: 14 amino acids. The CDR3 DNA reads TGTGCCAGCACTAAGGACAGTGGGGGATCGGAGCAGTACTTC. As protein: CASTKDSGGSEQYF.

This clone was recorded only once. The V and J genes are TRBV10-1 and TRBJ2-3; maybe TRBD1 (6 bases). The germline CDR1 and CDR2 sequences are WNHNN and SYGVQD (reference sequence). Trimming cost V 3 bases and J 1 base, with 11 bases left between them. The CDR3 spans 15 residues. Here the CDR3 reads CASSDGGSRTDTQYF. CDR3 sequence (DNA): TGCGCCAGCAGTGATGGGGGCAGCCGCACAGATACGCAGTATTTT.

The chain couples TRBV5-1 to TRBJ1-2; TRBD1 matches at 7 bases. The CDR3 extends over 14 amino acids. Germline V gives CDR1 SGHRS, CDR2 YFSETQ. Germline trimming cut 0 bases from V and 5 bases from J; bases unmatched to any gene: 4. The CDR3 region is CASSLGDSGYGYTF. The CDR3 bases are TGCGCCAGCAGCTTGGGGGACAGTGGGTATGGCTACACCTTC. Supplemented by reference TRBV5-1 and TRBJ1-2, the full variable domain reads KAGVTQTPRYLIKTRGQQVTLSCSPISGHRSVSWYQQTPGQGLQFLFEYFSETQRNKGNFPGRFSGRQFSNSRSEMNVSTLELGDSALYLCASSLGDSGYGYTFGSGTRLTVV.

This clone was counted only a few times. The rearrangement uses TRBV7-9 and TRBJ2-1; 8 nucleotides align to TRBD2. Germline V gives CDR1 SEHNR, CDR2 FQNEAQ (reference sequence). The trim removed 3 bases at V and 10 bases at J, leaving 17 bases unmatched. There are 17 residues in the CDR3. The CDR3 bases are TGTGCCAGCAGCTTTTCGGCGGGAGGCCCACGGGCGATGGAGCAGTTCTTC. As protein: CASSFSAGGPRAMEQFF.